These 27 T cell receptor beta chains originate from one sample sequenced in a study of CD8 T cells in Susac syndrome. The RNA input was roughly 0.45 to 1 ug, and it was reverse transcribed with random hexamers. TCRdb fed the immunoSEQ multiplex PCR reads into MiXCR, producing one record per CDR3 protein. The sample includes fewer than 300,000 distinct CDR3 sequences, 70% to 90% of them seen just once. The sequencing sample was made of CD8+ T cells from PBMCs. The receptors come from a human donor with multiple sclerosis.

This chain links TRBV30 with TRBJ2-1; 14 bases agree with TRBD2. V gave up 3 bases and J gave up 4 bases; unmatched junction bases: 14. The V gene's germline CDR1 is GTSNPN and CDR2 SVGIG (reference sequence). The CDR3 runs to 19 residues. CDR3 region: CAWRDPTGTSGRVYNEQFF. The CDR3 bases are TGTGCCTGGAGAGACCCTACCGGGACTAGCGGGAGAGTTTACAATGAGCAGTTCTTC.

The chain combines TRBV30 with TRBJ2-2; D is ambiguous. This CDR3 spans 11 amino acids. V lost 3 bases, J lost 5 bases, and 4 bases lay in between. The germline V gene encodes CDR1 GTSNPN and CDR2 SVGIG (reference sequence). CDR3 protein: CAWRRTGELFF. The CDR3 region has the DNA TGTGCCTGGAGAAGAACCGGGGAGCTGTTTTTT.

The chain recombines TRBV25-1 with TRBJ2-7; D is unclear. Deletions cut 4 bases from V and 6 bases from J, with 7 bases between. CDR3 length: 11 residues. CDR1 and CDR2 (germline): MGHDK, SYGVNS. The CDR3: CASSAVSEQYF. In DNA, the CDR3 is TGTGCCAGCAGTGCCGTCTCCGAGCAGTACTTC.

Note on this clonotype: One end of the junction fails to match germline, which may point to a read error. In DNA form, the CDR3 reads TGTGCCAGCAGCTTAGCGGAACAACCTTACGAGCGGTACTTC. Translating it yields CASSLAEQPYERYF. J is TRBJ2-7 and V is TRBV5-6; the D gene is possibly TRBD2 (5 bases). The CDR3 totals 14 residues. Germline lookup yields CDR1 SGHDT and CDR2 YYEEEE.

The chain joins TRBV5-1 to TRBJ2-1; D is ambiguous. With 1 base removed from V and 6 bases from J, the gap between germline ends came to 14 bases. This CDR3 is built from 15 residues. Germline-derived CDR1 and CDR2 are SGHRS and YFSETQ. For the CDR3, the DNA is TGCGCCAGCAGCTTGAGGTCGGGCAGCACCAATGAGCAGTTCTTC. Amino acids: CASSLRSGSTNEQFF.

This rearrangement joins TRBV28 to TRBJ1-1; 8 nucleotides line up with TRBD1. This CDR3 is 17 amino acids long. CDR1 is MDHEN and CDR2 is SYDVKM in the germline V gene. The V segment lost 4 bases and the J segment 2 bases; nucleotides outside the gene matches: 12. The CDR3 nucleotides read TGTGCCAGCAGTTCCCTTCAGGGGGCAATGTCCAACACTGAAGCTTTCTTT. Amino acid sequence: CASSSLQGAMSNTEAFF.

This clonotype was detected only once. This sequence joins TRBV5-4 and TRBJ1-1, with D unclear. Germline CDR1 SGHNT, CDR2 YYREEE (reference sequence). The CDR3 loop spans 14 amino acids. V lost 0 bases and J 4 bases, leaving 10 bases between the germline ends. CDR3 coding DNA: TGTGCCAGCAGCTTGGAGAGGAGGAGCACTGAAGCTTTCTTT. The encoded protein is CASSLERRSTEAFF.

The chain carries TRBV20-1 and TRBJ1-1; D unresolved. The length of the CDR3 is 11 residues. CDR1 and CDR2 (germline): DFQATT, SNEGSKA (reference sequence). Trimming took 5 bases from V and 2 from J, leaving 6 bases between them. The CDR3: CSAPSNTEAFF. CDR3 sequence (DNA): TGCAGTGCTCCCAGTAACACTGAAGCTTTCTTT.

The V gene is TRBV7-3, the J gene TRBJ1-4; D is unresolved. The V gene lost 2 bases and the J gene lost 11 bases, with 15 bases spanning the gap. The CDR3 contains 14 residues. The germline CDR1 and CDR2 sequences are SGHTA and FQGTGA. This chain's CDR3 is CASSLLAGPRKLFF. CDR3 coding DNA: TGTGCCAGCAGCTTATTGGCAGGTCCTAGGAAACTGTTTTTT.

V gene TRBV4-1 combines with J gene TRBJ1-4; TRBD1 agrees at 9 bases. The ends lost 4 bases at V and 5 bases at J; junction bases unmatched: 8. CDR1 and CDR2 (germline): MGHRA, YSYEKL. This CDR3 is 16 amino acids long. CDR3 coding DNA: TGCGCCAGCAGCCTTGACTACAGGGGGCTGAATGAAAAACTGTTTTTT. The encoded protein is CASSLDYRGLNEKLFF.

This chain uses TRBV4-1 with TRBJ2-1, with a tentative D call TRBD2 (5 bases). Deletions cut 3 bases from V and 7 bases from J, with 28 bases between. The germline CDR1 and CDR2 sequences are MGHRA and YSYEKL. The CDR3 is made up of 19 amino acids. CDR3 in DNA: TGCGCCAGCAGCCATCCCGCCGCCCCTAGGACTGCCCTAGGGAATGAGCAGTTCTTC. Its protein is CASSHPAAPRTALGNEQFF.

The V call is TRBV27, the J call TRBJ2-5; TRBD1 matches at 8 bases. CDR3 size: 17 residues. Unmatched junction bases numbered 13, after V lost 5 bases and J lost 2 bases. Germline V gene sequence: CDR1 MNHEY, CDR2 SMNVEV (reference sequence). This CDR3 reads CASSINRGDQAQETQYF. The CDR3 nucleotides read TGTGCCAGCAGTATCAACAGGGGGGACCAAGCGCAAGAGACCCAGTACTTC.

This chain links TRBV15 with TRBJ2-5, with 8 bases identical to TRBD1. The CDR3 has 16 amino acids. Germline trimming cut 0 bases from V and 5 bases from J; bases unmatched to any gene: 8. Germline V lookup: CDR1 LNHNV, CDR2 YYDKDF (reference sequence). The CDR3 DNA follows: TGTGCCACCAGCAGAGAGCGGCAGGGGGCTATGGAGACCCAGTACTTC. It specifies CATSRERQGAMETQYF.

The rearrangement joins TRBV21-1 to TRBJ1-1; TRBD1 was called by the table and not checked on the DNA. TRBV21-1 is recorded as a pseudogene. This CDR3 comprises 20 residues. CDR3 in DNA: TGTGCCAGCAGCGATCGGGACAGGGGTTTGGTTGGGACCGAGGGCACTGAAGCTTTCTTT. Encoded protein: CASSDRDRGLVGTEGTEAFF.

The rearrangement links TRBV27 to TRBJ2-2; D remains unclear. The length of the CDR3 is 16 residues. V lost 3 bases and J 0 bases, leaving 11 bases between the germline ends. The germline CDR1 and CDR2 sequences are MNHEY and SMNVEV (reference sequence). DNA of the CDR3: TGTGCCAGCAGTTTGGAACCGGCGACGAACACCGGGGAGCTGTTTTTT. Its protein product is CASSLEPATNTGELFF.

V usage is TRBV7-9 and J usage is TRBJ1-2; D ambiguous. Germline V gene sequence: CDR1 SEHNR, CDR2 FQNEAQ (reference sequence). The CDR3 consists of 13 residues. Trimming took off 0 bases at V and 2 bases at J, with 4 bases between the two ends. CDR3 amino acids: CASSLAQNYGYTF. The CDR3 DNA sequence: TGTGCCAGCAGCTTAGCCCAGAACTATGGCTACACCTTC.

CDR3 in DNA: TGTGCCAGCAGTCGGACTAGCGGTTCCTTCACAGATACGCAGTATTTT. It yields the protein CASSRTSGSFTDTQYF. The chain combines TRBV11-2 with TRBJ2-3; TRBD2 aligns across 10 bases. The J segment lost 2 bases and the V segment lost 6 bases, leaving 8 bases of the junction unmatched. This CDR3 has 16 amino acids. Germline lookup yields CDR1 SGHAT and CDR2 FQNNGV.

The chain has TRBV28 and TRBJ2-1; TRBD2 aligns across 10 bases. Germline assignment: CDR1 MDHEN and CDR2 SYDVKM. The CDR3 runs to 17 residues. V gave up 4 bases and J gave up 7 bases; unmatched junction bases: 13. The CDR3 sequence is CASSWGLAGVFANEQFF. The CDR3 region has the DNA TGTGCCAGCAGTTGGGGGCTAGCGGGAGTCTTTGCGAATGAGCAGTTCTTC.

The rearrangement joins TRBV21-1 to TRBJ2-1; TRBD2 was called by the table and not checked on the DNA. TRBV21-1 is recorded as a pseudogene. The CDR3 is 20 residues long. In nucleotides, the CDR3 is TGTGCCAGCAGCAAAGATGAGCGGACTAGCGATCTACCTCGCCTAGATGAGCAGTTCTTC. As protein: CASSKDERTSDLPRLDEQFF.

The chain combines TRBV28 with TRBJ2-1; 11 nucleotides match TRBD2. Germline loops: CDR1 MDHEN, CDR2 SYDVKM. The CDR3 is 16 amino acids. V was pared by 4 bases and J by 7 bases, with 9 bases of the junction left unmatched. In DNA form, the CDR3 reads TGTGCCAGCAGTTGGCCCCTAGCGGGAGGCGGGAATGAGCAGTTCTTC. Its protein product is CASSWPLAGGGNEQFF.

The chain links TRBV6-1 to TRBJ2-7; D is uncertain. Germline V gene lookup returns CDR1 MNHNS and CDR2 SASEGT. V was cut by 2 bases and J by 2 bases, with 7 bases left in between. The CDR3 is 13 residues long. CDR3 DNA: TGTGCCAGCAGTGAATCATCCGCCTACGAGCAGTACTTC. Translated, it gives CASSESSAYEQYF.

The chain is built from TRBV6-6 and TRBJ1-1; the D is unclear. The CDR3 runs to 13 residues. Germline loops: CDR1 MNHNY, CDR2 SVGAGI (reference sequence). Trimming stripped 2 bases from V and 4 bases from J, with 8 bases between. DNA of the CDR3: TGTGCCAGCAGTTACGGCTTCTCCACTGAAGCTTTCTTT. This sequence encodes CASSYGFSTEAFF.

The genes are TRBV9 and TRBJ1-1, with D possibly matching TRBD1 (6 bases). V lost 0 bases and J lost 0, with 9 bases in between. The CDR3 loop spans 15 amino acids. Per the germline V gene, CDR1 is SGDLS and CDR2 is YYNGEE. CDR3 residues: CASSVVGHLNTEAFF. CDR3 sequence (DNA): TGTGCCAGCAGCGTAGTGGGACATTTGAACACTGAAGCTTTCTTT.

The chain has TRBV27 and TRBJ2-5; TRBD1 is a possible D gene (5 bases). Trimming pared 3 bases from V and 5 bases from J, leaving 16 bases between. The CDR3 has 15 amino acids. CDR1 and CDR2 (germline): MNHEY, SMNVEV (reference sequence). This CDR3 reads CASSFTNGRGETQYF. Here the CDR3 DNA reads TGTGCCAGCAGTTTCACGAACGGAAGGGGTGAGACCCAGTACTTC.

CDR3: CASSQDSGPRGRETQYF. The CDR3 DNA sequence: TGTGCCAGCAGCCAAGATTCCGGGCCCAGGGGCCGAGAGACCCAGTACTTC. This chain links TRBV3-1 with TRBJ2-5; D is possibly TRBD1 (6 bases). The CDR3 loop spans 17 amino acids. Trimming cost V 0 bases and J 4 bases, with 18 bases left between them. The germline V gene has CDR1 LGHDT and CDR2 YNNKEL (reference sequence).

The gene calls are TRBV20-1 and TRBJ1-2, with TRBD1 identical over 7 bases. The CDR3 is 15 residues long. Trimming took 1 base from V and 3 from J; bases not matched to a gene: 8. Germline V lookup: CDR1 DFQATT, CDR2 SNEGSKA (reference sequence). CDR3 loop: CSARGVDRADYGYTF. The CDR3 nucleotides read TGCAGTGCTAGAGGTGTCGACAGGGCCGACTATGGCTACACCTTC.

This clonotype was observed a handful of times. This chain connects TRBV12-3 or TRBV12-4 to TRBJ1-2, with 8 bases lining up with TRBD1. Unmatched junction bases numbered 7, after V lost 4 bases and J lost 6 bases. There are 14 residues in the CDR3. The DNA for the CDR3 is TGTGCCAGCAGTTCCCGGACAGGGCGGAATGGCTACACCTTC. As protein: CASSSRTGRNGYTF.